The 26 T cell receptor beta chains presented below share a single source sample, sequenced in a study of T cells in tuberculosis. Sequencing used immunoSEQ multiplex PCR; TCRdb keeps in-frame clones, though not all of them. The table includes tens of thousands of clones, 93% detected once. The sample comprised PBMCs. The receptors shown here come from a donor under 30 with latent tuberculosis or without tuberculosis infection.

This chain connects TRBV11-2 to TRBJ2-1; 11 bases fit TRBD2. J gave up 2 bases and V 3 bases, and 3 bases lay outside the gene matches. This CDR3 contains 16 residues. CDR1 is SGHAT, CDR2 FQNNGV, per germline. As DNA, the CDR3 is TGTGCCAGCAGCTTCAGACTAGCGGGGACCTACAATGAGCAGTTCTTC. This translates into CASSFRLAGTYNEQFF.

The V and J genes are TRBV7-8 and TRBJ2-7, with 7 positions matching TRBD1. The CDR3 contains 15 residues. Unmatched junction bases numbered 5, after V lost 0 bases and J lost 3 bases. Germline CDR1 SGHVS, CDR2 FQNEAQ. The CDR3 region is CASSLAGTVNYEQYF. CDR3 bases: TGTGCCAGCAGCTTAGCTGGGACAGTGAACTACGAGCAGTACTTC.

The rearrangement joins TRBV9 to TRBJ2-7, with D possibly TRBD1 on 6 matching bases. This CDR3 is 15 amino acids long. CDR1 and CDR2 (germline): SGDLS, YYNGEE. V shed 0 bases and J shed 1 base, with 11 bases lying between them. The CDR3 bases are TGTGCCAGCAGCGTAGTAGGGGACACTTCCTACGAGCAGTACTTC. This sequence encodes CASSVVGDTSYEQYF.

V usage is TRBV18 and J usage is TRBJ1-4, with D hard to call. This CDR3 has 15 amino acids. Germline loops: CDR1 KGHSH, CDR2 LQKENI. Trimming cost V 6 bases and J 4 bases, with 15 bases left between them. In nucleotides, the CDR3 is TGTGCCAGCTCCCCTCAATGGCGGGGTAATGAAAAACTGTTTTTT. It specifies CASSPQWRGNEKLFF.

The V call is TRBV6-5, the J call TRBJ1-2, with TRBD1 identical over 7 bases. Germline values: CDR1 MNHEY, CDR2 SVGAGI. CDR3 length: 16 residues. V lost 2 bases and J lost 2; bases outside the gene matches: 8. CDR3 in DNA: TGTGCCAGCAGTTACCGGACAGGAGAGGAAAACTATGGCTACACCTTC. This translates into CASSYRTGEENYGYTF.

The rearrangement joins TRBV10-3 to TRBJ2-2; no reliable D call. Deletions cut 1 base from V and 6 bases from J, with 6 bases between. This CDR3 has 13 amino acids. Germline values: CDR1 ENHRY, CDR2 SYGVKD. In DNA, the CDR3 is TGTGCCATCAGTGAGTTCGTCCCCGGGGAGCTGTTTTTT. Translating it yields CAISEFVPGELFF.

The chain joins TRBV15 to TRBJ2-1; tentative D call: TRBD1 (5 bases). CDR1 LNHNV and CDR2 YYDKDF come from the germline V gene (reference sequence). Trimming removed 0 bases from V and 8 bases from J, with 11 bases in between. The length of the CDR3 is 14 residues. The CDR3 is CATSRDRGMYEQFF. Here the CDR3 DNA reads TGTGCCACCAGCAGAGATAGGGGAATGTATGAGCAGTTCTTC.

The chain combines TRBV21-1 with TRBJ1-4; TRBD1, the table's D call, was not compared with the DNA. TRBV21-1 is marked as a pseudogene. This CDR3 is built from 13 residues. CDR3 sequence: CASKGATNEKLFF. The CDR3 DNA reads TGTGCCAGCAAGGGGGCAACTAATGAAAAACTGTTTTTT.

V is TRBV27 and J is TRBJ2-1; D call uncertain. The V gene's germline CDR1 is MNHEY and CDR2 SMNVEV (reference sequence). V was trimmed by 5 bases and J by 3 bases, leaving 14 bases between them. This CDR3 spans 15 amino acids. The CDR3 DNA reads TGTGCCAGCAGTCCCTATCGGGTTTTCTACAATGAGCAGTTCTTC. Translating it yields CASSPYRVFYNEQFF.

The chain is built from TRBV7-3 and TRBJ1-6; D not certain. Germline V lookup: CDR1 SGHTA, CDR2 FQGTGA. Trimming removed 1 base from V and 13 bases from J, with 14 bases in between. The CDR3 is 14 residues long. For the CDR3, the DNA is TGTGCCAGCAGCTTAAGTCGGTCTACCTTCCCCCTCCACTTT. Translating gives CASSLSRSTFPLHF.

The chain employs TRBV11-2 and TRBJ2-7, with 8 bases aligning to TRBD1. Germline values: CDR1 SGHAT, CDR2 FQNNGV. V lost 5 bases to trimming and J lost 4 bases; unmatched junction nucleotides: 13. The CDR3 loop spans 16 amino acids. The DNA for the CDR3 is TGTGCCAGCAGCACCAGCAGGACAGGGAAGAGTTACGAGCAGTACTTC. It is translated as CASSTSRTGKSYEQYF.

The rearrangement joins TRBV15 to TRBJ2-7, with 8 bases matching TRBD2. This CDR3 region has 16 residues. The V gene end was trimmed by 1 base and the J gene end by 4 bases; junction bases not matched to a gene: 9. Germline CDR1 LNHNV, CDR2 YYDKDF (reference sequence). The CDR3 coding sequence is TGTGCCACCAGCAGAGGTATTAGCGGGGCCTTTTACGAGCAGTACTTC. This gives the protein CATSRGISGAFYEQYF.

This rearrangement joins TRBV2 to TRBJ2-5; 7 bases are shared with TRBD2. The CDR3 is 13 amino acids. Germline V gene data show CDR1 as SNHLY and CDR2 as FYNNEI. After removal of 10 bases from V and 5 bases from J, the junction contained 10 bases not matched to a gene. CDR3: CANKRDGRETQYF. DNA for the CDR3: TGTGCCAACAAGCGGGACGGGAGGGAGACCCAGTACTTC.

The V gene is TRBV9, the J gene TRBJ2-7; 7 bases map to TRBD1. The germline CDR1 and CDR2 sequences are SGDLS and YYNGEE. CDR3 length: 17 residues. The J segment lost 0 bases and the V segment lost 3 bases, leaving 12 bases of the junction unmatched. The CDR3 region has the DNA TGTGCCAGCAGCGCCTTGGGGACAGTTCAGAGCTCCTACGAGCAGTACTTC. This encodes CASSALGTVQSSYEQYF.

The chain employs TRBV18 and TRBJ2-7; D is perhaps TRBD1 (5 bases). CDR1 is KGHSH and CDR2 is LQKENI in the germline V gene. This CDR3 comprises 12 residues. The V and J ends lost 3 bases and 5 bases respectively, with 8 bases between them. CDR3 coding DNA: TGTGCCAGCTCACCGGTAGGGGACGAGCAGTACTTC. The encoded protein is CASSPVGDEQYF.

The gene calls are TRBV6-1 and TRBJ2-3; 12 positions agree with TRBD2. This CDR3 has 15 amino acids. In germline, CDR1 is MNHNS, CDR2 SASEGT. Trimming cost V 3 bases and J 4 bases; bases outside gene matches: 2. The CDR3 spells CASSDLAGGPDTQYF. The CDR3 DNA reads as TGTGCCAGCAGTGATCTAGCGGGGGGGCCAGATACGCAGTATTTT.

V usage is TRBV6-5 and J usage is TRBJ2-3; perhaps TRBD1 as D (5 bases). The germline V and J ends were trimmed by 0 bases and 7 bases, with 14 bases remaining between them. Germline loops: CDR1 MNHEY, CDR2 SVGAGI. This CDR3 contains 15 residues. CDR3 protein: CASSYSRQGPHTQYF. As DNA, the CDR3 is TGTGCCAGCAGTTACTCGAGGCAGGGCCCTCATACGCAGTATTTT.

Here the CDR3 DNA reads TGTGCCAGCAGCGCAAACGGGGGGGCGGCGTTCGATCCCTGGAACGAGCAGTACTTC. Protein sequence: CASSANGGAAFDPWNEQYF. The V and J genes are TRBV5-4 and TRBJ2-7; TRBD2 aligns across 8 bases. CDR1 SGHNT and CDR2 YYREEE come from the germline V gene (reference sequence). This CDR3 has 19 residues. V shed 4 bases and J 5 bases; nucleotides not matched to a gene: 23.

The CDR3 here is CASSPSGTRQFF. CDR3 DNA sequence: TGTGCCAGCAGCCCTAGCGGGACGCGGCAGTTCTTC. The V gene is TRBV7-9, the J gene TRBJ2-1; 9 bases fit TRBD2. CDR1 is SEHNR, CDR2 FQNEAQ, per germline (reference sequence). This CDR3 region has 12 residues. V lost 5 bases, J lost 12 bases, and 5 bases stayed unmatched.

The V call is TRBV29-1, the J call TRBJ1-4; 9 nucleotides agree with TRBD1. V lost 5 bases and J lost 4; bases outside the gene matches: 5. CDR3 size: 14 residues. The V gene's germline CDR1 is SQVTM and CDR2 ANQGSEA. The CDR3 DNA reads TGCAGCGTTAGAGGGGGACAGGGTAATGAAAAACTGTTTTTT. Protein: CSVRGGQGNEKLFF.

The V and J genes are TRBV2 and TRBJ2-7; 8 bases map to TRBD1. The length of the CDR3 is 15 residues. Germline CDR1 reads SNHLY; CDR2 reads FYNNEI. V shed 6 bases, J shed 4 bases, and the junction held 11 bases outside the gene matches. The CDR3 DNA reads TGTGCCAGCAGCTCAGGGGGCGGATGGGGTTACGAGCAGTACTTC. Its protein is CASSSGGGWGYEQYF.

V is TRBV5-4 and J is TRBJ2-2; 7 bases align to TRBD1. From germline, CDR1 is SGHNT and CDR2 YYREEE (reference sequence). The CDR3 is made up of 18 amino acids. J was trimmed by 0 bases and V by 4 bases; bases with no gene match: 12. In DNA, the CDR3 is TGTGCCAGCAGCCGTATCACAGGGGACATTACGAACACCGGGGAGCTGTTTTTT. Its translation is CASSRITGDITNTGELFF.

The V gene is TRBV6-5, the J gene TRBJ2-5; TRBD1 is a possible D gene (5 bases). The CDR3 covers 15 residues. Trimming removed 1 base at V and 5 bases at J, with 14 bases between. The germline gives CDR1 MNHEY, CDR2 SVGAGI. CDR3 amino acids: CASSYWTKVGETQYF. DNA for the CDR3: TGTGCCAGCAGTTACTGGACAAAAGTTGGGGAGACCCAGTACTTC.

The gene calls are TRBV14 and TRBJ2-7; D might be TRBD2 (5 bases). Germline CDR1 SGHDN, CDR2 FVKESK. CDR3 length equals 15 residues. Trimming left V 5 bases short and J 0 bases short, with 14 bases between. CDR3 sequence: CASSYMAGISYEQYF. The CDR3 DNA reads TGTGCCAGCAGCTATATGGCGGGTATCTCCTACGAGCAGTACTTC.

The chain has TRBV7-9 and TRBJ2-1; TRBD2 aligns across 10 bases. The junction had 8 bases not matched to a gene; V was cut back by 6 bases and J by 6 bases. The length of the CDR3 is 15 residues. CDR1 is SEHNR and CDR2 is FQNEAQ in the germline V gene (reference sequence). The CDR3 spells CASSFSGRIGNEQFF. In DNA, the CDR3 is TGTGCCAGCAGTTTTAGCGGGAGGATCGGCAATGAGCAGTTCTTC.

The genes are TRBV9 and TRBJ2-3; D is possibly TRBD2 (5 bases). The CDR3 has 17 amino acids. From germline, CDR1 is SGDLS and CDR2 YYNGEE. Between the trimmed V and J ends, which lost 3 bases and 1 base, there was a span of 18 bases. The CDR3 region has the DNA TGTGCCAGCAGCGGGACTTCTTCCCCCCTCGGCACAGATACGCAGTATTTT. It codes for CASSGTSSPLGTDTQYF.